One sample yielded the 5 T cell receptor beta chains listed below, sequenced in a study of blood T cell repertoires in COVID-19. The protocol was immunoSEQ multiplex PCR, while the TCRdb copy is restricted to in-frame clones and leaves out a portion. The table shows about 370,000 clones, with around 87% occurring only once. The source material was peripheral blood. These receptors were obtained from a woman aged 25 to 39 with COVID-19, enrolled during active disease.

This rearrangement joins TRBV6-5 to TRBJ2-2; 8 nucleotides match TRBD1. This CDR3 contains 15 residues. Per germline, CDR1 MNHEY and CDR2 SVGAGI. Unmatched junction bases numbered 11, after V lost 6 bases and J lost 8 bases. In DNA, the CDR3 is TGTGCCAGCAGGAGACAGGGGCCGACACCAGGGGAGCTGTTTTTT. Protein product: CASRRQGPTPGELFF.

The chain carries TRBV6-5 and TRBJ1-4; the match to TRBD1 covers 8 bases. V lost 2 bases, J lost 8 bases, and 7 bases stayed unmatched. This CDR3 spans 15 amino acids. The germline CDR1 and CDR2 sequences are MNHEY and SVGAGI. This CDR3 reads CASSYLGQGAEKLFF. The DNA of the CDR3 is TGTGCCAGCAGTTACCTAGGACAGGGTGCCGAAAAACTGTTTTTT.

This sequence joins TRBV24-1 and TRBJ1-4, with TRBD1 identical over 10 bases. CDR1 and CDR2 (germline): KGHDR, SFDVKD. The CDR3 consists of 17 residues. The ends lost 2 bases at V and 4 bases at J; junction bases unmatched: 6. CDR3 bases: TGTGCCACCAGTGATTCTCGACAGGGGGCAGGTAATGAAAAACTGTTTTTT. This sequence encodes CATSDSRQGAGNEKLFF.

The V and J genes are TRBV9 and TRBJ2-3; D remains unclear. Germline CDR1 SGDLS, CDR2 YYNGEE. The CDR3 length is 13 residues. V lost 4 bases to trimming and J lost 2 bases, with 8 bases between them. CDR3 region: CASSLVSTDTQYF. DNA of the CDR3: TGTGCCAGCAGCCTCGTCTCCACAGATACGCAGTATTTT. The full variable domain, in which reference TRBV9 and TRBJ2-3 provide the parts outside the CDR3, is DSGVTQTPKHLITATGQRVTLRCSPRSGDLSVYWYQQSLDQGLQFLIQYYNGEERAKGNILERFSAQQFPDLHSELNLSSLELGDSALYFCASSLVSTDTQYFGPGTRLTVL.

The CDR3 bases are TGTGCCAGCAGCTTCGCCCGGGAACCCTACAATGAGCAGTTCTTC. This encodes CASSFAREPYNEQFF. The chain is built from TRBV3-1 (or the pseudogene TRBV3-2) and TRBJ2-1, with a tentative D call TRBD2 (5 bases). Germline V gives CDR1 LGHDT, CDR2 YNNKEL (reference sequence). V dropped 5 bases and J dropped 2 bases, with 13 bases sitting between them. There are 15 residues in the CDR3.